This paragraph covers one T cell receptor (beta chain) sequence. The entry originates in a study of CD8 T cells in Susac syndrome. Random hexamers were used to reverse transcribe the RNA input (roughly 0.5 to 1 ug). One entry per CDR3 protein results from TCRdb running MiXCR on the immunoSEQ multiplex PCR reads. The sample records approximately 190,000 distinct CDR3 sequences, 93% being singletons. V lost 5 bases, J lost 0 bases, and 8 bases lay in between. Germline V CDR1 and CDR2: SGHRS, YFSETQ. This CDR3 has 14 amino acids. The receptor's source is a human donor in good health. Source material: CD4+ T cells from PBMCs. The chain links TRBV5-1 to TRBJ2-2; no definite D call. CDR3 nucleotide sequence: TGCGCCAGCAGAATCCCTTCGAACACCGGGGAGCTGTTTTTT. This codes for CASRIPSNTGELFF.